These 19 T cell receptor beta chains came from one sample sequenced in a study of T cell repertoires in cytomegalovirus infection. One entry per CDR3 protein results from TCRdb running MiXCR on the reads. The table shows tens of thousands of distinct CDR3 sequences, with around a fifth occurring only once. These receptors' targets are unknown. The sequencing used CD8+ T cells from cultured PBMCs, collected from culture after CMV antigen stimulation. The receptors originated from a human donor in good health (CMV status not recorded). Some clones in this sample may be carry-over from other donors' samples.

A few counts support this clonotype. The J gene is TRBJ1-1, the V gene TRBV7-6; no reliable D call. The CDR3 extends over 14 amino acids. CDR1 is SGHVS and CDR2 is FNYEAQ in the germline V gene. Trimming removed 5 bases at V and 0 bases at J, with 10 bases between. The CDR3 loop is CASSPRSLNTEAFF. The CDR3 DNA reads as TGTGCCAGCAGCCCCAGGTCCCTGAACACTGAAGCTTTCTTT.

This clonotype was picked up a small number of times. The rearrangement uses TRBV27 and TRBJ1-6; D not resolved. Germline V gene sequence: CDR1 MNHEY, CDR2 SMNVEV (reference sequence). This CDR3 spans 13 amino acids. Trimming removed 3 bases at V and 7 bases at J, with 7 bases between. The CDR3 DNA sequence: TGTGCCAGCAGTTTGGGGAGGAATTCACCCCTCCACTTT. Translating it yields CASSLGRNSPLHF.

This clonotype was found a few times. The chain has TRBV11-2 and TRBJ1-1; D is possibly TRBD1 (5 bases). This CDR3 is 16 amino acids long. Germline V lookup: CDR1 SGHAT, CDR2 FQNNGV. Trimming removed 3 bases at V and 3 bases at J, with 17 bases between. CDR3 DNA: TGTGCCAGCAGCTTCCTTGGGGGGGGTAGGGACACTGAAGCTTTCTTT. Protein sequence: CASSFLGGGRDTEAFF.

In this sample, this clonotype turned up a few times. The chain joins TRBV29-1 to TRBJ1-1; no definite D call. Germline-derived CDR1 and CDR2 are SQVTM and ANQGSEA. V was cut by 5 bases and J by 1 base, with 14 bases left in between. The CDR3 loop spans 14 amino acids. As DNA, the CDR3 is TGCAGCGTTACCAGTAAAGTGGGGAACACTGAAGCTTTCTTT. This translates into CSVTSKVGNTEAFF.

The chain uses TRBV5-1 and TRBJ1-1; 9 positions agree with TRBD1. CDR1 is SGHRS, CDR2 YFSETQ, per germline. The length of the CDR3 is 16 residues. V lost 2 bases and J lost 1; bases outside the gene matches: 6. The CDR3 loop is CASSFLRQGENTEAFF. The CDR3 DNA reads TGCGCCAGCAGCTTCTTAAGACAGGGGGAGAACACTGAAGCTTTCTTT.

There are a few counts of this clonotype. The rearrangement joins TRBV7-2 to TRBJ1-4; D is unclear. The germline gives CDR1 SGHTA, CDR2 FQGNSA. This CDR3 is 15 amino acids long. Trimming took 5 bases from V and 0 from J, leaving 10 bases between them. The CDR3 DNA is TGTGCCAGCAGCCCGAGCGGGACAACTAATGAAAAACTGTTTTTT. It encodes CASSPSGTTNEKLFF.

This clonotype was counted only a few times. The CDR3: CASSYSGMNTEAFF. The CDR3 coding sequence is TGTGCCAGCAGTTACTCTGGTATGAACACTGAAGCTTTCTTT. The chain joins TRBV6-2 or TRBV6-3 to TRBJ1-1; D ambiguous. This CDR3 is 14 amino acids long. The V end lost 0 bases, the J end lost 0 bases, and 5 bases lay between the germline ends. Germline values: CDR1 MNHEY, CDR2 SVGEGT.

The rearrangement links TRBV7-9 to TRBJ1-2, with D tentatively TRBD1 (6 bases). Germline assignment: CDR1 SEHNR and CDR2 FQNEAQ (reference sequence). The CDR3 sequence is 14 residues long. V lost 4 bases to trimming and J lost 4 bases, with 13 bases between them. This CDR3 reads CASSSEGHSYGYTF. CDR3 nucleotides: TGTGCCAGCAGCTCCGAGGGACACTCCTATGGCTACACCTTC. Full variable domain (remainder filled in from reference TRBV7-9 and TRBJ1-2): DTGVSQNPRHKITKRGQNVTFRCDPISEHNRLYWYRQTLGQGPEFLTYFQNEAQLEKSRLLSDRFSAERPKGSFSTLEIQRTEQGDSAMYLCASSSEGHSYGYTFGSGTRLTVV.

This clonotype was observed many times. This rearrangement joins TRBV20-1 to TRBJ1-1, with 7 bases that match TRBD1. From germline, CDR1 is DFQATT and CDR2 SNEGSKA (reference sequence). This CDR3 spans 13 amino acids. Unmatched junction bases numbered 11, after V lost 3 bases and J lost 10 bases. The CDR3 region has the DNA TGCAGTGCTAGGGCGGGAAGACAGGGCTCAGCTTTCTTT. This gives the protein CSARAGRQGSAFF.

This clonotype was seen at least ten times. This rearrangement joins TRBV19 to TRBJ2-7; D possibly corresponds to TRBD1 (6 bases). The V gene lost 6 bases and the J gene lost 0 bases, with 9 bases spanning the gap. The CDR3 loop spans 13 amino acids. Germline assignment: CDR1 LNHDA and CDR2 SQIVND (reference sequence). The chain's CDR3 is CASSQTGSYEQYF. CDR3 nucleotide sequence: TGTGCCAGTAGCCAGACAGGCTCCTACGAGCAGTACTTC. The variable domain in full, completed from reference TRBV19 and TRBJ2-7, reads DGGITQSPKYLFRKEGQNVTLSCEQNLNHDAMYWYRQDPGQGLRLIYYSQIVNDFQKGDIAEGYSVSREKKESFPLTVTSAQKNPTAFYLCASSQTGSYEQYFGPGTRLTVT.

This clonotype was detected a few times. The chain employs TRBV9 and TRBJ2-7; D is undetermined. CDR3 length: 15 residues. Germline V gene lookup returns CDR1 SGDLS and CDR2 YYNGEE. The V gene lost 0 bases and the J gene lost 6 bases, with 16 bases spanning the gap. The CDR3 DNA reads as TGTGCCAGCAGCGTAGGTGGGTCCCGGACGGCCGAGCAGTACTTC. The encoded protein is CASSVGGSRTAEQYF.

The chain recombines TRBV11-1 with TRBJ1-5; D is ambiguous. Germline CDR1 is SGHAT and CDR2 is FQDESV (reference sequence). CDR3 length: 13 amino acids. V dropped 1 base and J dropped 6 bases, with 7 bases sitting between them. The CDR3 region has the DNA TGTGCCAGCAGCTTAGGACGTGGTCAGCCCCAGCATTTT. The encoded protein is CASSLGRGQPQHF.

This clonotype turned up a few times. J is TRBJ2-5 and V is TRBV10-2; TRBD2 agrees at 9 bases. This CDR3 contains 16 residues. V was pared by 3 bases and J by 4 bases, with 9 bases of the junction left unmatched. The germline V gene encodes CDR1 WSHSY and CDR2 SAAADI. DNA for the CDR3: TGCGCCAGCAGTGATAGGGGCGGGGGGGCGCGAGAGACCCAGTACTTC. Its protein is CASSDRGGGARETQYF.

V gene TRBV7-2 combines with J gene TRBJ2-1; D is unresolved. This CDR3 region has 19 residues. Germline V lookup: CDR1 SGHTA, CDR2 FQGNSA. Trimming pared 3 bases from V and 6 bases from J, leaving 27 bases between. CDR3 sequence reads: CASSFVGRNGPYEVNEQFF. CDR3 in DNA: TGTGCCAGCAGCTTCGTGGGCCGAAACGGGCCCTACGAGGTCAATGAGCAGTTCTTC.

J is TRBJ1-5 and V is TRBV6-2 or TRBV6-3; D call uncertain. V dropped 0 bases and J dropped 7 bases, with 10 bases sitting between them. The CDR3 runs to 14 residues. Germline CDR1 is MNHEY and CDR2 is SVGEGT. The CDR3 DNA reads as TGTGCCAGCAGTTACTCGGAAGGGAGCCAGCCCCAGCATTTT. This codes for CASSYSEGSQPQHF.

This clonotype was seen a few times. The rearrangement links TRBV7-2 to TRBJ1-5; D gene ambiguous. Trimming took off 5 bases at V and 0 bases at J, with 11 bases between the two ends. The V gene's germline CDR1 is SGHTA and CDR2 FQGNSA. The length of the CDR3 is 15 residues. This CDR3 reads CASSPNSYSNQPQHF. The DNA of the CDR3 is TGTGCCAGCAGCCCTAACAGTTATAGCAATCAGCCCCAGCATTTT.

This clonotype was detected many times. CDR3 sequence: CASSVRGRNAEAFF. For the CDR3, the DNA is TGTGCCAGCAGTGTAAGGGGGCGCAACGCTGAAGCTTTCTTT. This rearrangement joins TRBV27 to TRBJ1-1, with TRBD1 matching 7 bases. In germline, CDR1 is MNHEY, CDR2 SMNVEV (reference sequence). J was trimmed by 6 bases and V by 5 bases; bases with no gene match: 9. The CDR3 is 14 residues long.

This chain connects TRBV10-3 to TRBJ1-2; D might be TRBD1 (6 bases). Germline loops: CDR1 ENHRY, CDR2 SYGVKD. The CDR3 has 14 amino acids. V lost 6 bases and J lost 2, with 13 bases in between. Written as DNA, the CDR3 is TGTGCCATCAGAAAACCGGACAGAAACTATGGCTACACCTTC. Residues: CAIRKPDRNYGYTF.

The chain couples TRBV11-2 to TRBJ2-5, with a weak D call TRBD1 (5 bases). V lost 4 bases and J lost 5, with 17 bases in between. Germline V CDR1 and CDR2: SGHAT, FQNNGV. CDR3 length: 15 amino acids. The CDR3 DNA reads as TGTGCCAGCAGCTCCCAGGTCAGGGATAGGGAGACCCAGTACTTC. Amino acid sequence: CASSSQVRDRETQYF.